This is a list of T cell receptor beta chains from one sample in a study of blood T cell repertoires in COVID-19. Here immunoSEQ multiplex PCR was the method, and the copy in TCRdb shows in-frame clones only, minus some. The sample lists 120,000 to 150,000 clones; about 74% were seen once. Sample: peripheral blood. These receptor sequences come from a man aged 50 to 59 with acute or convalescent COVID-19. CDR3s include the opening cysteine and the closing phenylalanine or tryptophan. The order of the fields is CDR3 protein, J gene, V gene.

CASSPRVAGTYNEQFF	TRBJ2-1	TRBV4-1
CASSLWGGALHF	TRBJ1-6	TRBV28
CASSLSPSGVQPQHF	TRBJ1-5	TRBV27
CASSYRGDNEQFF	TRBJ2-1	TRBV6-2/TRBV6-3
CASSLVASTYNEQFF	TRBJ2-1	TRBV5-1
CASSPSQGTHGYTF	TRBJ1-2	TRBV3-1/TRBV3-2
CATSDPSGTEDKNIQYF	TRBJ2-4	TRBV24-1
CASSLALAGEAFF	TRBJ1-1	TRBV12-3/TRBV12-4
CAIREAGASGELFF	TRBJ2-2	TRBV10-3
CASSLGGASYGYTF	TRBJ1-2	TRBV27
CASSYSSSSNYGYTF	TRBJ1-2	TRBV6-6
CASSLVAGGKEQFF	TRBJ2-1	TRBV11-2
CASSQRGFRREQFF	TRBJ2-1	TRBV10-1
CASSLREGNTGELFF	TRBJ2-2	TRBV5-1
CAWRQGAFYGYTF	TRBJ1-2	TRBV30
CASSAALTGGNEKLFF	TRBJ1-4	TRBV6-1
CASSRGTEEAFF	TRBJ1-1	TRBV7-9
CASSQEGGGSPLHF	TRBJ1-6	TRBV3-1/TRBV3-2
CASSELVSGAGELFF	TRBJ2-2	TRBV2
CASSTETGAAEAFF	TRBJ1-1	TRBV9
CASKGGGPGANVLTF	TRBJ2-6	TRBV19
CASSVPPGARNTGELFF	TRBJ2-2	TRBV2
CASSLGGGTGELFF	TRBJ2-2	TRBV11-3
CASSPPGQGATNYGYTF	TRBJ1-2	TRBV18
CATSRGTGWGSSETQYF	TRBJ2-5	TRBV15
CASSVGTGGSQETQYF	TRBJ2-5	TRBV9
CASSQNTGSQETQYF	TRBJ2-5	TRBV5-1
CASSLAGASGNTIYF	TRBJ1-3	TRBV5-1
CASSRQGAANEKLFF	TRBJ1-4	TRBV5-6
CASRGPMAGPSETQYF	TRBJ2-5	TRBV10-2
CASSIRQLRGPEAFF	TRBJ1-1	TRBV19
CASSPDTNQPQHF	TRBJ1-5	TRBV18
CASSVRLAENEQYF	TRBJ2-7	TRBV2
CASSQGRGGTQPNEQYF	TRBJ2-7	TRBV4-2
CASSLFPRKRGWETGELFF	TRBJ2-2	TRBV7-9
CASSLATGGYYGYTF	TRBJ1-2	TRBV5-8
CASSDRGRALNTEAFF	TRBJ1-1	TRBV13
CASRSGGHTDTQYF	TRBJ2-3	TRBV11-2
CASSNTDSFSGANVLTF	TRBJ2-6	TRBV7-2
CASSQDSILNGYTF	TRBJ1-2	TRBV5-1
CASSLRDSPSPLHF	TRBJ1-6	TRBV7-8
CATSDSGQGGAGELFF	TRBJ2-2	TRBV24-1
CASSHCIGCEQFF	TRBJ2-1	TRBV3-1/TRBV3-2
CASRGQGRTGGYTF	TRBJ1-2	TRBV3-1/TRBV3-2
CASRGTANEKLFF	TRBJ1-4	TRBV2
CATSDPGYTTGYTF	TRBJ1-2	TRBV24-1
CASSVGWAEGYGYTF	TRBJ1-2	TRBV9
CASSSLRGQGAYEQYF	TRBJ2-7	TRBV11-2
CASSLDPGSSSYNSPLHF	TRBJ1-6	TRBV5-1
CASSPRTGGEYTEAFF	TRBJ1-1	TRBV3-1/TRBV3-2
CASSRGLYEQYF	TRBJ2-7	TRBV6-5
CASSLSGGTEAFF	TRBJ1-1	TRBV6-6
CASSLYQGGNQPQHF	TRBJ1-5	TRBV6-5